The 13 T cell receptor beta chains reported below all come from one sample, sequenced in a study of blood T cell repertoires in COVID-19. Sequenced by immunoSEQ multiplex PCR; TCRdb stores in-frame clones only, minus some. Of about 270,000 clones detected, 80% to 90% appear once; the ten largest clones hold under 2.5%. The sequenced sample was PBMCs or T cells enriched from blood (not recorded which). The receptor source for this set is a woman aged 18-29 years who had recovered from COVID-19.

The CDR3 loop reads CASGLGRGGYTF. The CDR3 nucleotides are TGTGCTAGTGGCCTGGGGAGGGGCGGCTACACCTTC. V is TRBV12-5 and J is TRBJ1-2; a weak D match, TRBD1 (5 bases). V lost 6 bases, J lost 8 bases, and 13 bases lay in between. Germline V gene data show CDR1 as LGHNT and CDR2 as FRNRAP. CDR3 length: 12 amino acids.

This clone has just one count. The chain couples TRBV19 to TRBJ2-3, with TRBD2 matching 8 bases. Germline V gives CDR1 LNHDA, CDR2 SQIVND (reference sequence). This CDR3 spans 16 amino acids. The J segment lost 7 bases and the V segment lost 1 base, leaving 10 bases of the junction unmatched. CDR3 loop: CASSIGAGGGSYTQYF. CDR3 bases: TGTGCCAGTAGTATAGGGGCCGGGGGGGGTTCATATACGCAGTATTTT.

The chain couples TRBV9 to TRBJ1-2, with 8 bases that match TRBD1. This CDR3 contains 15 residues. V lost 0 bases and J lost 4; bases outside the gene matches: 5. CDR1 SGDLS and CDR2 YYNGEE come from the germline V gene. The CDR3 loop is CASSVAGQGPYGYTF. CDR3 bases: TGTGCCAGCAGCGTAGCCGGACAGGGACCCTATGGCTACACCTTC.

The chain carries TRBV19 and TRBJ1-2; no clear D gene. V shed 2 bases and J shed 3 bases, with 7 bases lying between them. CDR3 length: 13 residues. Germline values: CDR1 LNHDA, CDR2 SQIVND (reference sequence). This CDR3 is CASSITRDYGYTF. As DNA, the CDR3 is TGTGCCAGTAGTATAACACGGGACTATGGCTACACCTTC.

In the case of this clone: One junction end does not reproduce the germline sequence, and a read error may be involved. This chain uses TRBV23-1 with TRBJ1-2; a weak D match, TRBD1 (6 bases). TRBV23-1 is an ORF for which the function is uncertain. CDR3 length: 15 residues. CDR3 loop: CASSHRGHRNDGYTF. The DNA of the CDR3 is TGCGCCAGCAGTCACCGGGGACATCGTAACGATGGCTACACCTTC.

CDR3 DNA: TGTGCCAGCAGTAGGGACGGGACAGCGAGTCTCCTCTCACCCCTCCACTTT. It yields the protein CASSRDGTASLLSPLHF. The chain recombines TRBV27 with TRBJ1-6, with 7 nucleotides matching TRBD1. V shed 5 bases and J 10 bases; nucleotides not matched to a gene: 17. Germline values: CDR1 MNHEY, CDR2 SMNVEV (reference sequence). The CDR3 covers 17 residues.

The rearrangement joins TRBV6-1 to TRBJ2-7, with 8 bases identical to TRBD2. J gave up 0 bases and V 2 bases, and 6 bases lay outside the gene matches. Germline CDR1 is MNHNS and CDR2 is SASEGT. The CDR3 totals 16 residues. This chain's CDR3 is CASSEPPGTSSYEQYF. As DNA, the CDR3 is TGTGCCAGCAGTGAACCCCCCGGGACTAGCTCCTACGAGCAGTACTTC.

J is TRBJ2-3 and V is TRBV27, with a tentative D call TRBD1 (5 bases). V shed 1 base and J shed 2 bases, with 10 bases lying between them. The CDR3 length is 15 residues. Germline V CDR1 and CDR2: MNHEY, SMNVEV (reference sequence). The DNA of the CDR3 is TGTGCCAGCAGTTTATTGGGGCCCCCCACAGATACGCAGTATTTT. It translates to CASSLLGPPTDTQYF.

The CDR3 bases are TGTGCCAGCAAATTCGCGGGGACGAACACCGGGGAGCTGTTTTTT. The encoded protein is CASKFAGTNTGELFF. The chain employs TRBV6-5 and TRBJ2-2; tentative D call: TRBD2 (6 bases). CDR3 size: 15 residues. Germline V CDR1 and CDR2: MNHEY, SVGAGI. V was cut by 7 bases and J by 0 bases, with 12 bases left in between.

This clone appeared a single time. V usage is TRBV6-5 and J usage is TRBJ2-5; maybe TRBD1 (6 bases). CDR3 length equals 14 residues. V shed 6 bases and J shed 5 bases, with 16 bases lying between them. Germline assignment: CDR1 MNHEY and CDR2 SVGAGI. This CDR3 reads CASRPQGLGETQYF. The CDR3 region has the DNA TGTGCCAGCAGACCGCAGGGGCTTGGCGAGACCCAGTACTTC.

J is TRBJ1-5 and V is TRBV6-5, with TRBD1 as a possible D gene (5 bases). CDR1 MNHEY and CDR2 SVGAGI come from the germline V gene. The V end was cut by 6 bases, the J end by 0 bases, with 12 bases between. There are 15 residues in the CDR3. CDR3 protein: CASRPRDYSNQPQHF. CDR3 sequence (DNA): TGTGCCAGCAGACCCAGGGACTATAGCAATCAGCCCCAGCATTTT.

The chain joins TRBV28 to TRBJ1-2; 7 nucleotides match TRBD1. The CDR3 contains 14 residues. Trimming at V came to 6 bases and at J to 1 base, leaving 5 bases not matched to a gene. Germline V gene sequence: CDR1 MDHEN, CDR2 SYDVKM. CDR3 bases: TGTGCCAGCAGCGCCGGGACAGATAACTATGGCTACACCTTC. Amino acid sequence: CASSAGTDNYGYTF.

V gene TRBV28 combines with J gene TRBJ1-4; 10 nucleotides match TRBD1. Germline V lookup: CDR1 MDHEN, CDR2 SYDVKM. The CDR3 covers 17 residues. After removal of 7 bases from V and 7 bases from J, the junction contained 15 bases not matched to a gene. CDR3: CASIGTGDIRLGEKLFF. The CDR3 nucleotides are TGTGCCAGCATTGGGACAGGGGACATCCGTTTGGGTGAAAAACTGTTTTTT.